This paragraph covers one T cell receptor (beta chain) sequence. The antigen remains unidentified. The data were taken from a study of cytomegalovirus exposure and HLA in healthy donors. Study overall: Most donors, roughly 84% of a few hundred genotyped, fell in the Caucasian-associated ancestry cluster. Study-wide results and limits: When a later analysis compared HLA-associated TCR beta chains with equally common others, the HLA-associated chains turned out to be more clonally expanded and to have lower generation probabilities.

CDR3 length: 15 residues. V lost 2 bases and J lost 4; bases outside the gene matches: 4. Germline V gives CDR1 GTSNPN, CDR2 SVGIG (reference sequence). The PCR made use of 60 Vbeta and 13 Jbeta primers. Original data processing: Some 11 million of the roughly 80 million unique TCR beta chains counted in a later analysis were shared. Clones were read by immunoSEQ multiplex PCR, and TCRdb kept only the in-frame ones, dropping some. V and J calls and clone size are given by that table; D and trimming were obtained from the DNA. The sample consists of 65,000 to 85,000 clones, 79% of them appearing once. The source is a woman between 40 and 50 years old in good health and CMV-seropositive. Sequenced material: PBMCs. The V call is TRBV30, the J call TRBJ2-2; 10 positions agree with TRBD2. CDR3 protein: CAWSLIAGGTGELFF. Written as DNA, the CDR3 is TGTGCCTGGAGTCTAATAGCGGGAGGCACCGGGGAGCTGTTTTTT.